These T cell receptor beta chains were read from a single sample in a study of blood T cell repertoires in COVID-19. TCRdb's copy holds only in-frame clones and misses some; the assay was immunoSEQ multiplex PCR. Altogether roughly 50,000 clones are present, 85% being singletons, with the ten largest covering roughly 10%. Sequences were obtained from peripheral blood. These receptor sequences come from a human donor in a cohort sampled during active COVID-19. Both conserved end residues are part of each CDR3. The D gene is left open where the match is weak. Where a row states a size, it is once, few, many or the class of an expanded clone; other rows omit it.

clone_size,v_call,j_call,d_call,cdr3_aa,cdr3_nt
-,TRBV6-5,TRBJ2-1,TRBD2,CASTAGVAYNEQFF,TGTGCCAGCACAGCGGGAGTAGCCTACAATGAGCAGTTCTTC
few,TRBV25-1,TRBJ2-2,-,CASSPVGRTGELFF,TGTGCCAGCAGCCCCGTAGGGAGGACCGGGGAGCTGTTTTTT
-,TRBV9,TRBJ1-4,-,CASSVAGANEKLFF,TGTGCCAGCAGCGTAGCTGGGGCGAATGAAAAACTGTTTTTT
-,TRBV11-3,TRBJ2-7,-,CASSPSASSYEQYF,TGTGCCAGCAGCCCTAGCGCCTCCTCCTACGAGCAGTACTTC
-,TRBV4-2,TRBJ2-7,-,CASSQEAQTYEQYF,TGTGCCAGCAGCCAAGAGGCCCAAACCTACGAGCAGTACTTC
-,TRBV4-1,TRBJ2-5,TRBD2,CASSPAEPGLGAGRPYPGTQYF,TGCGCCAGCAGCCCAGCCGAACCCGGGTTAGGAGCGGGAAGGCCTTATCCAGGGACCCAGTACTTC
-,TRBV5-6,TRBJ1-5,TRBD1,CASSLGTGDNQPQHF,TGTGCCAGCAGCTTGGGGACAGGTGACAATCAGCCCCAGCATTTT
-,TRBV28,TRBJ2-2,-,CASSPMGPGTGELFF,TGTGCCAGCAGTCCTATGGGGCCGGGCACCGGGGAGCTGTTTTTT
-,TRBV5-1,TRBJ2-3,TRBD1,CASSSPGTVTDTQYF,TGCGCCAGCAGCTCGCCCGGGACAGTCACAGATACGCAGTATTTT
-,TRBV7-2,TRBJ2-1,TRBD2,CASSPSGGRVGEQFF,TGTGCCAGCAGCCCCTCCGGCGGGAGGGTAGGTGAGCAGTTCTTC
-,TRBV5-1,TRBJ1-1,-,CASSLSSRVLLGNTEAFF,TGCGCCAGCAGCTTATCGTCCAGGGTTCTACTTGGGAACACTGAAGCTTTCTTT
once,TRBV5-6,TRBJ2-7,-,CASSLSTSNGYEQYF,TGTGCCAGCAGCCTGAGCACTAGTAATGGCTACGAGCAGTACTTC
few,TRBV2,TRBJ1-5,-,CASRLSNQPQHF,TGTGCCAGCAGACTTAGCAATCAGCCCCAGCATTTT
-,TRBV7-9,TRBJ2-5,-,CASSAVYRYQETQYF,TGTGCCAGCAGCGCCGTGTACAGGTACCAAGAGACCCAGTACTTC
-,TRBV4-2,TRBJ2-2,TRBD2,CASTLTRGLAGTGELFF,TGTGCCAGCACCCTAACTCGGGGACTAGCGGGAACCGGGGAGCTGTTTTTT
-,TRBV15,TRBJ2-7,-,CATSRDNYEQYF,TGTGCCACCAGCAGGGACAACTACGAGCAGTACTTC
-,TRBV7-9,TRBJ1-2,-,CASSLGGTNYGYTF,TGTGCCAGCAGCTTAGGGGGGACAAACTATGGCTACACCTTC
-,TRBV14,TRBJ1-1,-,CASSRNRGNTEAFF,TGTGCCAGCAGCCGAAATAGGGGGAACACTGAAGCTTTCTTT
-,TRBV7-9,TRBJ2-3,TRBD2,CASSRERTSGRSDTQYF,TGTGCCAGCAGCAGAGAACGGACTAGCGGGAGGTCAGATACGCAGTATTTT
-,TRBV3-1/TRBV3-2,TRBJ2-5,-,CASSQQQETQYF,TGTGCCAGCAGCCAACAGCAAGAGACCCAGTACTTC
-,TRBV30,TRBJ2-1,-,CAWTTGSSYNEQFF,TGTGCCTGGACCACAGGGAGCTCCTACAATGAGCAGTTCTTC
-,TRBV19,TRBJ2-1,TRBD2,CASSTIYTGTSGNNEQFF,TGTGCCAGTAGTACAATATACACCGGGACTAGCGGAAACAATGAGCAGTTCTTC
-,TRBV27,TRBJ2-5,-,CASSSQAFSIETQYF,TGTGCCAGCAGTTCGCAGGCATTTAGTATAGAGACCCAGTACTTC
-,TRBV6-5,TRBJ2-7,-,CASSYSGGQIYEQYF,TGTGCCAGCAGTTACTCGGGGGGGCAGATCTACGAGCAGTACTTC
-,TRBV4-2,TRBJ2-1,-,CASSHISGGGYNEQFF,TGTGCCAGCAGCCACATTAGCGGTGGGGGGTACAATGAGCAGTTCTTC
-,TRBV18,TRBJ2-2,TRBD2,CASSRGTSGSGTGELFF,TGTGCCAGCTCCCGAGGGACTAGCGGGAGCGGAACCGGGGAGCTGTTTTTT
-,TRBV15,TRBJ1-1,-,CATSRDKLATNTEAFF,TGTGCCACCAGCAGAGATAAGTTAGCCACTAACACTGAAGCTTTCTTT
-,TRBV6-1,TRBJ1-5,-,CASSGGGRWGNQPQHF,TGTGCCAGCAGTGGGGGGGGGAGATGGGGCAATCAGCCCCAGCATTTT
once,TRBV5-1,TRBJ1-1,-,CASSRGSGNTEAFF,TGCGCCAGCAGCCGAGGGTCCGGGAACACTGAAGCTTTCTTT
many,TRBV5-1,TRBJ1-2,-,CASSLQGRGYTF,TGCGCCAGCAGCTTACAGGGTCGTGGCTACACCTTC
-,TRBV3-1/TRBV3-2,TRBJ2-5,-,CASSQGGTETQYF,TGTGCCAGCAGCCAGGGCGGGACCGAGACCCAGTACTTC
-,TRBV6-5,TRBJ2-3,-,CASSIWARSTDTQYF,TGTGCCAGCAGTATATGGGCCCGCAGCACAGATACGCAGTATTTT
once,TRBV23-1,TRBJ2-2,TRBD1,CASSRQGSTGELFF,TGCGCCAGCAGCAGACAGGGGAGCACCGGGGAGCTGTTTTTT
-,TRBV29-1,TRBJ2-3,-,CSVEGVDSLRPGDTQYF,TGCAGCGTCGAGGGGGTGGACTCCCTGAGGCCCGGAGATACGCAGTATTTT
-,TRBV24-1,TRBJ2-1,TRBD1,CATGVGGQGANEQFF,TGTGCCACCGGTGTTGGAGGACAGGGGGCAAATGAGCAGTTCTTC
few,TRBV7-9,TRBJ2-1,-,CASHFGPGSIGDEQFF,TGTGCCAGCCATTTCGGGCCGGGAAGCATAGGCGATGAGCAGTTCTTC
-,TRBV5-4,TRBJ2-7,TRBD2,CASSLSSGYYEQYF,TGTGCCAGCAGCTTGTCTAGCGGCTACTACGAGCAGTACTTC
-,TRBV5-6,TRBJ1-1,-,CASSGPLVTGSTEAFF,TGTGCCAGCAGCGGCCCCTTGGTAACCGGGAGCACTGAAGCTTTCTTT
few,TRBV3-1/TRBV3-2,TRBJ1-3,-,CASSRTGPISGNTIYF,TGTGCCAGCAGCCGAACAGGGCCGATCTCTGGAAACACCATATATTTT
-,TRBV7-3,TRBJ1-1,-,CASSLSRGLNTEAFF,TGTGCCAGCAGCTTAAGTAGAGGGTTGAACACTGAAGCTTTCTTT
-,TRBV6-5,TRBJ2-4,TRBD2,CASSYGTSGNIQYF,TGTGCCAGCAGTTATGGGACTAGCGGAAACATTCAGTACTTC
few,TRBV11-2,TRBJ2-7,TRBD1,CASSLGTAEQYF,TGTGCCAGCAGCCTGGGGACAGCGGAGCAGTACTTC
-,TRBV3-1/TRBV3-2,TRBJ1-5,TRBD1,CASSPTGGRNQPQHF,TGTGCCAGCAGCCCGACAGGGGGCCGCAATCAGCCCCAGCATTTT
-,TRBV13,TRBJ1-2,-,CASSLGRNQNYGYTF,TGTGCCAGCAGCTTAGGCCGTAATCAGAACTATGGCTACACCTTC
-,TRBV7-6,TRBJ1-1,TRBD1,CASSLALTGDPNTEAFF,TGTGCCAGCAGCTTGGCCCTTACAGGGGACCCCAACACTGAAGCTTTCTTT
-,TRBV30,TRBJ1-5,-,CAWSVGTPNQPQHF,TGTGCCTGGAGTGTCGGGACACCCAATCAGCCCCAGCATTTT